This T cell receptor (beta chain) came from a study of blood T cell repertoires in COVID-19. Looked up from germline, CDR1 is LNHDA and CDR2 is SQIVND (reference sequence). The J segment lost 10 bases and the V segment lost 6 bases, leaving 3 bases of the junction unmatched. This CDR3 is built from 12 residues. Method: immunoSEQ multiplex PCR; TCRdb's copy keeps in-frame clones and lacks some. The sample contains some 390,000 clones, 85% to 90% of which appear only once. Cohort allocation depended upon clinical history that participants reported. Sequencing was carried out using PBMCs or T cells enriched from blood (not recorded which). The genes are TRBV19 and TRBJ2-1; the match to TRBD2 covers 10 bases. This sequence originates from a man aged 25 to 40 who had recovered from COVID-19. The CDR3 spells CASSTSGKEQFF. The CDR3 bases are TGTGCCAGTAGCACTAGCGGGAAGGAGCAGTTCTTC.